The 12 T cell receptor beta chains below were found in one sample sequenced in a study of metastatic and nonmetastatic thyroid tumors. TCRdb re-clonotyped the PCR reads through MiXCR. Here the sample spans under 35,000 clones, about 21% being singletons. Thyroid surgery was performed in patients who had received no treatment beforehand. Sequencing input: blood. The receptor source for this set is a female donor with papillary thyroid cancer or a benign thyroid nodule (not recorded which). Some clones in this sample may be carry-over from other donors' samples.

The table lists this clone with many counts. Other DNA sequences in the same sample also yield this CDR3. V usage is TRBV10-1 and J usage is TRBJ2-5; D gene unclear. From germline, CDR1 is WNHNN and CDR2 SYGVQD (reference sequence). This CDR3 has 12 residues. Trimming shortened V by 0 bases and J by 4 bases, and 3 bases separated the two germline ends. The CDR3 DNA is TGCGCCAGCAGTGAGTCGCGAGAGACCCAGTACTTC. It codes for CASSESRETQYF.

This clone appeared many times. V gene TRBV18 combines with J gene TRBJ1-1; 9 nucleotides align to TRBD1. Germline CDR1 is KGHSH and CDR2 is LQKENI. V shed 0 bases and J 5 bases; nucleotides not matched to a gene: 10. This CDR3 spans 17 amino acids. CDR3 sequence (DNA): TGTGCCAGCTCACCACCGTCACCTGGACAGGGGAGTACTGAAGCTTTCTTT. It specifies CASSPPSPGQGSTEAFF.

The rearrangement links TRBV6-1 to TRBJ2-7, with 8 nucleotides matching TRBD1. Trimming took 8 bases from V and 4 from J; bases not matched to a gene: 1. CDR3 length: 11 amino acids. Per germline, CDR1 MNHNS and CDR2 SASEGT. CDR3 sequence (DNA): TGTGCCAGCCAGGGGGCTTACGAGCAGTACTTC. Its protein product is CASQGAYEQYF.

This clone was counted at least ten times. The rearrangement links TRBV13 to TRBJ1-5; 7 bases agree with TRBD1. Germline trimming cut 0 bases from V and 2 bases from J; bases unmatched to any gene: 10. Germline loops: CDR1 PRHDT, CDR2 FYEKMQ (reference sequence). The CDR3 has 18 residues. The CDR3 sequence is CASSLGATGAGGNQPQHF. The CDR3 region has the DNA TGTGCCAGCAGCTTAGGGGCAACAGGGGCTGGAGGCAATCAGCCCCAGCATTTT.

This clone has just a few counts. V usage is TRBV19 and J usage is TRBJ2-2; D tentatively reads TRBD1 or TRBD2 (6 bases each). Trimming shortened V by 7 bases and J by 9 bases, and 12 bases separated the two germline ends. The V gene's germline CDR1 is LNHDA and CDR2 SQIVND (reference sequence). This CDR3 contains 12 residues. CDR3 sequence (DNA): TGTGCCAGTATCCGGGGGCCCCGGGAGCTGTTTTTT. The encoded protein is CASIRGPRELFF.

This clone was found many times. The rearrangement links TRBV9 to TRBJ2-5; 12 bases are shared with TRBD2. Germline values: CDR1 SGDLS, CDR2 YYNGEE. This CDR3 comprises 17 residues. V lost 4 bases, J lost 4 bases, and 11 bases stayed unmatched. CDR3 DNA: TGTGCCAGCAGCCTAGGACTAGCGGGGAGTTCTCCAGAGACCCAGTACTTC. Residues: CASSLGLAGSSPETQYF.

By its share, this clone is medium-sized. The chain couples TRBV20-1 to TRBJ1-2; unclear D gene. The V end lost 0 bases, the J end lost 8 bases, and 19 bases lay between the germline ends. This CDR3 comprises 15 residues. CDR1 and CDR2 (germline): DFQATT, SNEGSKA (reference sequence). The CDR3 DNA is TGCAGTGCTAGAGATCCCGGGTCCCTTACTATCGGCTACACCTTC. Its translation is CSARDPGSLTIGYTF.

The CDR3 DNA is TGTGCCTGGAGTGCCGGCGGGGCCTCACCCCTCCACTTT. It is translated as CAWSAGGASPLHF. The V call is TRBV30, the J call TRBJ1-6, with D perhaps matching TRBD1 (5 bases). The CDR3 runs to 13 residues. Germline CDR1 is GTSNPN and CDR2 is SVGIG (reference sequence). V dropped 1 base and J dropped 10 bases, with 11 bases sitting between them.

The chain links TRBV30 to TRBJ2-5, with 10 bases matching TRBD1. Germline CDR1 and CDR2: GTSNPN and SVGIG (reference sequence). V trimming: 2 bases; J trimming: 6 bases; junction bases outside the gene matches: 3. The CDR3 extends over 13 amino acids. The CDR3 protein is CAWSPGQGQTQYF. In nucleotides, the CDR3 is TGTGCCTGGAGTCCGGGACAGGGGCAGACCCAGTACTTC.

Many counts were recorded for this clone. The chain recombines TRBV16 with TRBJ1-2; 10 positions agree with TRBD1. This CDR3 has 18 residues. Looked up from germline, CDR1 is KGHSY and CDR2 is FQNENV. The V and J ends lost 4 bases and 0 bases, in that order; junction bases with no gene match: 11. CDR3 amino acids: CASSRPGQGIWANYGYTF. The DNA of the CDR3 is TGTGCCAGCAGCCGACCGGGACAGGGGATTTGGGCTAACTATGGCTACACCTTC.

The chain is built from TRBV11-3 and TRBJ2-3; no clear D. Germline V CDR1 and CDR2: SGHNT, YENEEA. Trimming took off 4 bases at V and 2 bases at J, with 7 bases between the two ends. This CDR3 has 13 residues. CDR3 sequence reads: CASSSFTTDTQYF. The CDR3 bases are TGTGCCAGCAGCTCCTTCACCACAGATACGCAGTATTTT.

This clone was seen at least ten times. The chain carries TRBV7-8 and TRBJ1-1; 10 bases match TRBD1. The CDR3 extends over 15 amino acids. The V segment lost 5 bases and the J segment 5 bases; nucleotides outside the gene matches: 8. Germline lookup yields CDR1 SGHVS and CDR2 FQNEAQ. This CDR3 reads CASSPRTGGFTEAFF. The CDR3 region has the DNA TGTGCCAGCAGCCCGAGGACAGGGGGGTTTACTGAAGCTTTCTTT.